The 12 T cell receptor beta chains reported below all come from one sample, sequenced in a study of shared clonotypes between healthy human individuals. The assay was immunoSEQ multiplex PCR, and TCRdb's table has in-frame clones only and misses some. Of around 2.1 million clones in the sample, almost 96% were seen once. The sample taken for sequencing was naive CD4+ T cells sorted from blood. The subset was: CD45RA+ positively selected. These TCRs come from a man in his late teens or twenties in good health.

This sequence joins TRBV29-1 and TRBJ2-7, with D perhaps TRBD2 (5 bases). CDR3 length: 13 amino acids. Germline-derived CDR1 and CDR2 are SQVTM and ANQGSEA. Trimming took 8 bases from V and 2 from J, leaving 16 bases between them. The CDR3 region has the DNA TGCAGCTTCCGCAGTCCGAGGGCCTACGAGCAGTACTTC. It specifies CSFRSPRAYEQYF.

The rearrangement uses TRBV21-1 and TRBJ1-6. TRBV21-1 has pseudogene status. This CDR3 has 13 residues. CDR3 bases: TGTGCCACCCTCAGTGGTGGGGAGTCACCCCTCCACTTT. Protein sequence: CATLSGGESPLHF.

The rearrangement uses TRBV7-6 and TRBJ2-5; D perhaps matches TRBD2 (5 bases). The CDR3 covers 13 residues. V lost 3 bases and J lost 7, with 12 bases in between. Germline V gene sequence: CDR1 SGHVS, CDR2 FNYEAQ. In DNA, the CDR3 is TGTGCCAGCAGCTTGCGTAGCGAAAGGACCCAGTACTTC. Translated: CASSLRSERTQYF. Full variable domain (outside the CDR3, taken from reference TRBV7-6 and TRBJ2-5): GAGVSQSPRYKVTKRGQDVALRCDPISGHVSLYWYRQALGQGPEFLTYFNYEAQQDKSGLPNDRFSAERPEGSISTLTIQRTEQRDSAMYRCASSLRSERTQYFGPGTRLLVL.

The chain carries TRBV11-2 and TRBJ1-2, with unresolved D. Germline CDR1 reads SGHAT; CDR2 reads FQNNGV. The CDR3 length is 14 residues. The ends were cut back, 7 bases at V and 5 bases at J, with 17 bases in the middle. The CDR3: CASTQRTSLYGYTF. In DNA, the CDR3 is TGTGCCAGCACCCAAAGGACGTCCTTATATGGCTACACCTTC.

The J gene is TRBJ2-7, the V gene TRBV6-5; TRBD2 might be the D (7 bases). Deletions cut 3 bases from V and 3 bases from J, with 15 bases between. CDR1 and CDR2 (germline): MNHEY, SVGAGI. The length of the CDR3 is 15 residues. CDR3 sequence: CASSYGGAFHYEQYF. The CDR3 region has the DNA TGTGCCAGCAGTTATGGGGGGGCGTTCCACTACGAGCAGTACTTC.

In this sample, this clone turned up once. The genes are TRBV27 and TRBJ1-5; 10 bases fit TRBD1. With V trimmed by 3 bases and J by 4 bases, 6 bases remained unmatched. This CDR3 contains 16 residues. In germline, CDR1 is MNHEY, CDR2 SMNVEV (reference sequence). This CDR3 reads CASSFSWTGGNQPQHF. The CDR3, as DNA: TGTGCCAGCAGTTTTTCGTGGACAGGGGGAAATCAGCCCCAGCATTTT.

V gene TRBV6-5 combines with J gene TRBJ2-6, with D possibly matching TRBD2 (6 bases). V was clipped by 6 bases and J by 4 bases, with 10 bases between them. The CDR3 extends over 14 amino acids. Germline V gene sequence: CDR1 MNHEY, CDR2 SVGAGI. CDR3 bases: TGTGCCAGCAGCCGGGGGACCGGGGCCAACGTCCTGACTTTC. As protein: CASSRGTGANVLTF.

V is TRBV5-4 and J is TRBJ1-6; D uncertain. The V end was cut by 2 bases, the J end by 7 bases, with 10 bases between. CDR3 length: 14 amino acids. Germline V gene lookup returns CDR1 SGHNT and CDR2 YYREEE (reference sequence). As DNA, the CDR3 is TGTGCCAGCAGCTTCTTTATGCCAAATTCACCCCTCCACTTT. Protein: CASSFFMPNSPLHF.

This clone was observed once. The rearrangement joins TRBV5-1 to TRBJ1-3; D is unclear. The V and J ends lost 3 bases and 2 bases respectively, with 12 bases between them. The CDR3 consists of 15 residues. From germline, CDR1 is SGHRS and CDR2 YFSETQ. As DNA, the CDR3 is TGCGCCAGCAGCTCAAACATGGGGACTGGAAACACCATATATTTT. This sequence encodes CASSSNMGTGNTIYF.

The J gene is TRBJ2-7, the V gene TRBV10-3, with a possible D match to TRBD2 (6 bases). Trimming cost V 7 bases and J 6 bases, with 16 bases left between them. CDR1 is ENHRY and CDR2 is SYGVKD in the germline V gene. This CDR3 spans 13 amino acids. CDR3: CAITNGTDGEQYF. The CDR3 bases are TGTGCCATCACCAATGGGACTGACGGCGAGCAGTACTTC.

The chain joins TRBV29-1 to TRBJ2-3; tentative D call: TRBD1 (6 bases). The CDR3 covers 15 residues. Germline CDR1 is SQVTM and CDR2 is ANQGSEA. V was pared by 3 bases and J by 2 bases, with 15 bases between. This chain's CDR3 is CSVDSRGGYTDTQYF. DNA of the CDR3: TGCAGCGTTGATAGCAGGGGCGGATACACAGATACGCAGTATTTT.

This chain joins TRBV28 and TRBJ2-3, with no clear D. The CDR3 runs to 11 residues. CDR1 and CDR2 from the germline V gene are MDHEN and SYDVKM. With 5 bases removed from V and 10 bases from J, the gap between germline ends came to 10 bases. CDR3 DNA: TGTGCCAGCAGTGGCAAACGAGCGCAGTATTTT. Translating it yields CASSGKRAQYF. Combining the CDR3 with reference TRBV28 and TRBJ2-3 gives the whole variable domain DVKVTQSSRYLVKRTGEKVFLECVQDMDHENMFWYRQDPGLGLRLIYFSYDVKMKEKGDIPEGYSVSREKKERFSLILESASTNQTSMYLCASSGKRAQYFGPGTRLTVL.